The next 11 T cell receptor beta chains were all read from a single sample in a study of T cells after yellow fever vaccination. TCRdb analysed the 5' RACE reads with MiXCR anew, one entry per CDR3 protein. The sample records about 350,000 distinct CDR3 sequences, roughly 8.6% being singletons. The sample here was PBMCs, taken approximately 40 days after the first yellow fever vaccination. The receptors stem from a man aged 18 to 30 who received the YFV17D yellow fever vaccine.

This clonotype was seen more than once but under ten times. For the CDR3, the DNA is TGTGCCAGCAGAAAGATGAACACTGAAGCTTTCTTT. As protein: CASRKMNTEAFF. This chain links TRBV7-8 with TRBJ1-1; D is unclear. Trimming pared 6 bases from V and 0 bases from J, leaving 5 bases between. Germline CDR1 reads SGHVS; CDR2 reads FQNEAQ. The CDR3 runs 12 residues.

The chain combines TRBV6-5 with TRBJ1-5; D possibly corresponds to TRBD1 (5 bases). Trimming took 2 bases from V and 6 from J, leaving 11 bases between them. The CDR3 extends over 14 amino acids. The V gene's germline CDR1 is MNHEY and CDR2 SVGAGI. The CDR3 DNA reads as TGTGCCAGCAGTTACGGGGCGGGAAGTCAGCCCCAGCATTTT. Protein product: CASSYGAGSQPQHF.

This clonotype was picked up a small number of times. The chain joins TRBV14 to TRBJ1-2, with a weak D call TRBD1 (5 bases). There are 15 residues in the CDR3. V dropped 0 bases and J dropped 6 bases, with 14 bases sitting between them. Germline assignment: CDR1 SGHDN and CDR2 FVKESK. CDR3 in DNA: TGTGCCAGCAGCCAAGAGTACTGGACACCTAATGGCTACACCTTC. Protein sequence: CASSQEYWTPNGYTF.

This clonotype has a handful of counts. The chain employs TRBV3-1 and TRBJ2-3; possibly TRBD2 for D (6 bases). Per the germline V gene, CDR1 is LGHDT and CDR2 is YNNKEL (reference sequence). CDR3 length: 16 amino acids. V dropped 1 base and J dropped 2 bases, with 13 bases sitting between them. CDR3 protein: CASSQGLTGDTDTQYF. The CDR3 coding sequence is TGTGCCAGCAGCCAAGGTCTTACGGGGGACACAGATACGCAGTATTTT.

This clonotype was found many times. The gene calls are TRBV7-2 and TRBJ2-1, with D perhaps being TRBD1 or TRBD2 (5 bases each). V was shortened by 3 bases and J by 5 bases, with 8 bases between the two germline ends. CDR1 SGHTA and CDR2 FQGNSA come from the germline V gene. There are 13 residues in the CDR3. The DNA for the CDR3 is TGTGCCAGCAGCTTGTGGGGGAACAATGAGCAGTTCTTC. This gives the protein CASSLWGNNEQFF.

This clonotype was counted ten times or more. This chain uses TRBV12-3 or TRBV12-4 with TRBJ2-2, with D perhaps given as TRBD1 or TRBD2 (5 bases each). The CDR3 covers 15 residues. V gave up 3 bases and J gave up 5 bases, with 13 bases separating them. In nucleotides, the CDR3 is TGTGCCAGCAGTTTGGGGCAGGGAGAGACCGGGGAGCTGTTTTTT. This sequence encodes CASSLGQGETGELFF.

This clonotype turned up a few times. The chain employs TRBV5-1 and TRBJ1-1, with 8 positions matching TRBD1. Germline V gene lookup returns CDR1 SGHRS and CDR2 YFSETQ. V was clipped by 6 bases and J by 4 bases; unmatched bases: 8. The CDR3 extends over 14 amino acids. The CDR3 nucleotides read TGCGCCAGCAAGCAGGGCCAGGGGGCCACTGAAGCTTTCTTT. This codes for CASKQGQGATEAFF. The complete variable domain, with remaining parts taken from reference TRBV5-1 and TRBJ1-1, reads KAGVTQTPRYLIKTRGQQVTLSCSPISGHRSVSWYQQTPGQGLQFLFEYFSETQRNKGNFPGRFSGRQFSNSRSEMNVSTLELGDSALYLCASKQGQGATEAFFGQGTRLTVV.

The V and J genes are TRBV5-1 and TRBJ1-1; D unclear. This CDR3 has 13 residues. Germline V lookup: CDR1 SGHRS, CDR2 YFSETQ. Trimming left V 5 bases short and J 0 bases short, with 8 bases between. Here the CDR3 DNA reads TGCGCCAGCAGGTACGCCTTGAACACTGAAGCTTTCTTT. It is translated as CASRYALNTEAFF.

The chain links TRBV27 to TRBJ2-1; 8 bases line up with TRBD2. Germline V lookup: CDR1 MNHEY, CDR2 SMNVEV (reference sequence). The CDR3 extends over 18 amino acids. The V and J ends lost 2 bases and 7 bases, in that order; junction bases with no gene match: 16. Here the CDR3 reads CASSLRLLTSVPRNEQFF. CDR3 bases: TGTGCCAGCAGTTTACGGTTACTGACTAGCGTTCCCCGGAATGAGCAGTTCTTC.

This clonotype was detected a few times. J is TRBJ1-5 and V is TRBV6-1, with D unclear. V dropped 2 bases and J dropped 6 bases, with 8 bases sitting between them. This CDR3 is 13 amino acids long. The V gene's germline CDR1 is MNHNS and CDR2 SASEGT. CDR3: CASSENWSQPQHF. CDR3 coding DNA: TGTGCCAGCAGTGAAAATTGGAGTCAGCCCCAGCATTTT.

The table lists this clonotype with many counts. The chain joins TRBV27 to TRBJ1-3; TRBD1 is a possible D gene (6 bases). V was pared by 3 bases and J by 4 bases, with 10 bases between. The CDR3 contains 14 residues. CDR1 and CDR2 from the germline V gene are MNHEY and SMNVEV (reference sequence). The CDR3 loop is CASSLTGGGNTIYF. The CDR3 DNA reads TGTGCCAGCAGTTTGACAGGTGGAGGAAACACCATATATTTT.